This T cell receptor (beta chain) was profiled in a study of shared clonotypes between healthy human individuals (dated by TCRdb to about 2020). Notes on the research overall: Three men and two women, aged 18 to 49 years, made up the cohort. For each donor, CD4 naive and CD4 memory were each given three plates, CD8 naive was given two plates, and CD8 memory was given one plate. To increase sequencing depth and limit assay-specific biases, TCR repertoire library preparation and sequencing were carried out by different laboratories using diverse techniques. To estimate repertoire size and how much clonotype sharing occurs between individuals, the study deeply sequenced the blood TCR repertoires of several healthy adults. Each donor's leukapheresis produced roughly between about 0.9 and 9.5 billion PBMCs. General study outcomes and caveats: Clonotypes shared by all four sorted-subset donors showed higher generation probabilities than non-shared clonotypes. Sampling was limited to blood, and TCR repertoires in tissue likely differ from TCR repertoires in blood. Pairwise subsampling indicated that sequencing depth was expected to affect the degree of clonotype sharing among donors. Across several donors, around 5.4% of naive CD4, roughly 3.3% of naive CD8, about 2.3% of memory CD4, and roughly 0.4% of memory CD8 clonotypes were shared. Rarefaction of sorted-subset datasets indicated incomplete sequencing despite the large sequencing depth. Larger estimated clonotype richness was generally found for naive subsets than for memory subsets. The small number of donors limited the genetic and exposure-history diversity represented.

Using the deep immunoSEQ assay, multiplex PCR amplified TCR CDR3 regions from genomic DNA. Extracted genomic DNA from each cell subset was spread evenly across all wells of several immunoSEQ 96-well plates, with each plate serving as a replicate. Each replicate PCR for sorted subsets received around 200 ng genomic DNA, equal to 28,000 or so T cell genomes. The purified libraries were quantified using a Qubit 3.0 fluorometer, sized with a Bioanalyzer 2100, and then quantified again using the KAPA Library Quantification kit. Every immunoSEQ 96-well plate was sequenced on a separate single-read 150-cycle Illumina NextSeq 550 flow cell. Concerning the study's data processing: Because the immunoSEQ output held only junctional sequences and lacked quality scores, the filtering could not match the filtering applied to full-length reads. Sequences were annotated with PyIR, a Python wrapper for IgBLAST v1.9, using IMGT germline references to assign V/J genes and CDR3. Reads were removed for weak V/J assignments (E-value above 1e-6), missing CDR3, stop codons, out-of-frame junctions, or ambiguous translated residues. A V3J clonotype was defined by an identical inferred V gene, J gene, and CDR3 amino acid sequence. The percentage overlap between two repertoires was calculated by dividing the number of shared unique clonotypes by the size of the smaller repertoire. RTK rarefaction, the Chao1 estimator, and Recon v2.1 estimates of unobserved clonotypes were used to assess repertoire richness. Generation probabilities for all TCRbeta clonotypes obtained by the gDNA method from several donors were computed using OLGA. Drawn from immuneACCESS, this table holds only the in-frame rearrangements with V and J called that TCRdb kept. Clones are partly lost; checked studies trace under half to an unresolved V gene and leave the rest unexplained. D and trimming come from the DNA, and the V and J calls and clone size come from that table. The table for this sample lists a few hundred thousand clones; around 90% of them were counted only once. Of the sample, roughly 17% is held by the ten largest clones.

V loses 6 bases of germline sequence and J loses 0 bases, and the interval between the two ends is 21 bases. CDR1 and CDR2, looked up from the germline V gene (reference sequence), are MNHEY and SMNVEV. Taken from cysteine to phenylalanine, the CDR3 has 17 residues. Kept here is only the CDR3 DNA, which spans 51 bases and is read in frame from base 1. The donors were healthy, HIV-negative adults with no recently reported acute infections or vaccinations. Every donor was a Caucasian adult living in Nashville, Tennessee, USA. CD8 memory samples consisted of magnetically selected CD45RO+ cells combined with CCR7-negative CD45RA+ effector memory (TemRA) cells. After blood collection by leukapheresis, PBMCs were isolated using Ficoll-Histopaque density gradient centrifugation and then cryopreserved in the vapor phase of liquid nitrogen. Analytical flow cytometry was used to check the purity and quantity of each magnetically sorted T cell population. Genomic DNA was isolated from each sorted fraction and quantified by UV absorbance on a Nanodrop 2000c.

In the case of this clone: Its antigen is not yet known. No much larger clone exists at a distance of one base, and base qualities are not known.

This TCR came from a man between 18 and 29 years old in good health. The rearranged segments are TRBV27 and TRBJ2-7; a tentative D match to TRBD2 spans 6 bases. Specimen: memory CD8+ T cells sorted from blood. The label giving this sample's cell subset or site can be read as: CD45RO+ cells pooled with CCR7-negative TemRA cells. The CDR3 protein is CASSPGSLASNSYEQYF. The DNA sequence reads TGTGCCAGCAGCCCCGGGTCGCTAGCGAGCAACTCCTACGAGCAGTACTTC.